Below, 2 T cell receptor beta chains from the same sample are listed, as sequenced in a study of identical twins. TCRdb passed the 5' RACE reads through MiXCR, listing each CDR3 protein once. Counted here are some 1,600,000 distinct CDR3 sequences, less than 40% occurring once; the ten biggest clones make up around 0.3%. Material for sequencing was cord blood. Every receptor here comes from a newborn girl in good health.

Details on this clonotype: A much larger clone is a single base away; this may be a read error. The chain uses TRBV4-2 and TRBJ2-5; 7 nucleotides agree with TRBD2. From germline, CDR1 is LGHNA and CDR2 YNFKEQ. With V trimmed by 3 bases and J by 11 bases, 12 bases remained unmatched. The length of the CDR3 is 14 residues. The CDR3 DNA reads TGTGCCAGCAGCCATGGCGGGAGCTACAATGAGCAGTACTTC. This gives the protein CASSHGGSYNEQYF.

The chain combines TRBV28 with TRBJ2-5; D might be TRBD1 (6 bases). The DNA matches TRBJ2-7 better at its end, which makes the J call doubtful. CDR1 MDHEN and CDR2 SYDVKM come from the germline V gene. This CDR3 is 15 amino acids long. The CDR3 DNA reads TGTGCCAGCATGACAGGCGTGGTGGGCTACTACGAGCAGTACTTC. This sequence encodes CASMTGVVGYYEQYF.